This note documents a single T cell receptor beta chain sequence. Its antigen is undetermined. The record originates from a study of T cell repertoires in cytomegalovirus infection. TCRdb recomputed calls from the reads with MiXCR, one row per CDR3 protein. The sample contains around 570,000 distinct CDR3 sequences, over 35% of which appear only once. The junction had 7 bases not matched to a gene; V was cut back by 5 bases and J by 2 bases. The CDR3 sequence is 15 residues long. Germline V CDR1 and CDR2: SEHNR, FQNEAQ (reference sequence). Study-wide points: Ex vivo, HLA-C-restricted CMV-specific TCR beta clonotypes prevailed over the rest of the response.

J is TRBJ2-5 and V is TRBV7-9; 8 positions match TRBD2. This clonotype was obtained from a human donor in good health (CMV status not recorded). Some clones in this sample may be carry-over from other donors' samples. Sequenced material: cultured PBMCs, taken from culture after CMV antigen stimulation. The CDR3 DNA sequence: TGTGCCAGCAGCCCACGGGCTAGCGGGCAAGAGACCCAGTACTTC. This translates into CASSPRASGQETQYF.